This T cell receptor (beta chain) was identified in a study of blood T cell repertoires in COVID-19. As for the study in general: Nucleic acid was either cDNA or gDNA, and it came from T cells, B-cell-depleted T cells, or PBMCs.

Participants spanned ages about 18 to 90 years and resided in around 25 US areas. The study counted Cohort 3 donors as recovered given two negative PCRs, clearance, or symptom resolution. The V gene's germline CDR1 is SGHTA and CDR2 FQGNSA. V was clipped by 4 bases and J by 0 bases, with 12 bases between them. This CDR3 comprises 15 residues. Original processing methods: It was from reference gene primer amplification that nucleated cell counts were estimated. TCRdb keeps only in-frame clones here, not all; method: immunoSEQ multiplex PCR. V and J calls and clone size are as listed in that table; D and trimming were resolved from the DNA. The sample yields about 290,000 clones, 89% seen once.

The chain combines TRBV7-2 with TRBJ1-2, with a weak D call TRBD1 (5 bases). The specimen sequenced was PBMCs or T cells enriched from blood (not recorded which). This TCR came from a woman in her forties who had recovered from COVID-19. The CDR3 protein is CASSYTGRANYGYTF. CDR3 in DNA: TGTGCCAGCAGCTACACAGGAAGAGCTAACTATGGCTACACCTTC.